The sequence of this T cell receptor (beta chain) was determined in a study of T cell repertoires in cytomegalovirus infection. TCRdb called the reads again in MiXCR, with one record for every CDR3 protein. Of 310,000 or so distinct CDR3 sequences in the sample, more than 20% were seen once. CDR1 is LGHDT and CDR2 is YNNKEL in the germline V gene (reference sequence). CDR3 length: 16 amino acids. V lost 0 bases and J lost 3, with 14 bases in between. The sequenced material came from PBMCs. This TCR came from a human donor in good health (CMV status not recorded). Some clones in this sample may be carry-over from other donors' samples. V and J are TRBV3-1 and TRBJ2-5; D is undetermined. DNA for the CDR3: TGTGCCAGCAGCCAAGAAGGAGCCAGGTTCGAAGAGACCCAGTACTTC. It is translated as CASSQEGARFEETQYF.